The TCR beta chain described here comes from a study of OX40 agonist ivuxolimab in advanced cancers. Clones were read by immunoSEQ multiplex PCR, and TCRdb kept only the in-frame ones, dropping some. The data hold about 22,000 clones, with 65% to 90% observed a single time. Germline V CDR1 and CDR2: SGDLS, YYNGEE. The CDR3 spans 19 residues. V shed 4 bases and J 0 bases; nucleotides not matched to a gene: 13. The clonotype originates from an adult with an advanced solid tumor such as melanoma, head and neck, liver or kidney cancer. The rearrangement uses TRBV9 and TRBJ2-6; TRBD1 agrees at 7 bases. The specimen was CD4+ or CD8+ T cells sorted from blood, collected in a trial of the OX40 agonist ivuxolimab. For the CDR3, the DNA is TGTGCCAGCAGCCAAAACGTAGGACAGGCCAACTCTGGGGCCAACGTCCTGACTTTC. The encoded protein is CASSQNVGQANSGANVLTF.